A single sample is the source of the 6 T cell receptor beta chains below, sequenced in a study of cytomegalovirus exposure and HLA in healthy donors. The PCR employed 60 Vbeta primers together with 13 Jbeta primers. Clones were read by immunoSEQ multiplex PCR, and TCRdb kept only the in-frame ones, dropping some. Of fewer than 120,000 clones in the sample, around 76% are singletons; the top ten hold 13%. The sequencing input was PBMCs. Receptors were obtained from a young man in good health and CMV-seropositive.

The rearrangement links TRBV10-1 to TRBJ2-3, with TRBD2 matching 11 bases. After removal of 5 bases from V and 2 bases from J, the junction contained 6 bases not matched to a gene. Germline-derived CDR1 and CDR2 are WNHNN and SYGVQD (reference sequence). The CDR3 runs 16 residues. The CDR3 is CASSPVAGGATDTQYF. CDR3 DNA: TGCGCCAGCAGTCCCGTAGCGGGGGGGGCCACAGATACGCAGTATTTT.

The chain is built from TRBV11-2 and TRBJ2-5; D might be TRBD2 (5 bases). This CDR3 region has 13 residues. From germline, CDR1 is SGHAT and CDR2 FQNNGV. Trimming shortened V by 8 bases and J by 5 bases, and 15 bases separated the two germline ends. The CDR3 region has the DNA TGTGCCAGCTCCCGGGAAGGAATCGAGACCCAGTACTTC. It is translated as CASSREGIETQYF.

The chain employs TRBV7-2 and TRBJ2-7; TRBD2 matches at 13 bases. Trimming at V came to 1 base and at J to 4 bases, leaving 4 bases not matched to a gene. Germline V gene sequence: CDR1 SGHTA, CDR2 FQGNSA. The CDR3 extends over 16 amino acids. In DNA, the CDR3 is TGTGCCAGCAGCTTAGGGGGACTAGCGGGGAGTTACGAGCAGTACTTC. It translates to CASSLGGLAGSYEQYF.

V gene TRBV27 combines with J gene TRBJ1-6; TRBD1 is a possible D gene (5 bases). There are 13 residues in the CDR3. V was cut by 7 bases and J by 3 bases, with 7 bases left in between. CDR1 is MNHEY, CDR2 SMNVEV, per germline (reference sequence). The CDR3 sequence: CASTTVYNSPLHF. The CDR3 DNA reads TGTGCCAGCACGACAGTCTATAATTCACCCCTCCACTTT.

The rearrangement uses TRBV10-3 and TRBJ2-7; 9 bases fit TRBD1. With V trimmed by 0 bases and J by 4 bases, 10 bases remained unmatched. Germline CDR1 reads ENHRY; CDR2 reads SYGVKD. The CDR3 sequence is 17 residues long. DNA of the CDR3: TGTGCCATCAGTGAGTCCCTTTACAGGGGGCGAAAGTACGAGCAGTACTTC. It specifies CAISESLYRGRKYEQYF.

A remark on this clone: A read error may account for a junction end that differs from germline. The sample has other DNA sequences that encode this CDR3 too. The chain uses TRBV27 and TRBJ1-2; 7 bases align to TRBD1. The CDR3 loop spans 15 amino acids. Germline V lookup: CDR1 MNHEY, CDR2 SMNVEV (reference sequence). This CDR3 is CASRLLTGWGSGYTF. The CDR3, as DNA: TGCGCCAGCAGATTACTGACAGGGTGGGGAAGCGGCTACACCTTC.